This entry lists 5 T cell receptor beta chains sequenced from one sample in a study of shared clonotypes between healthy human individuals. The repertoire was sequenced with immunoSEQ multiplex PCR; TCRdb's copy has only in-frame clones and lacks some. This sample has over a million clones; about 98.5% occur once, and the top ten carry 0.3% to 0.45%. Sequenced sample: naive CD4+ T cells sorted from blood. The subset was: CD45RA+ positively selected. The receptors were gathered from a man aged 25 to 40 in good health.

The chain employs TRBV29-1 and TRBJ2-3; 7 bases fit TRBD1. J lost 6 bases, V lost 5 bases, and 5 bases had no gene match. This CDR3 has 12 amino acids. Germline V lookup: CDR1 SQVTM, CDR2 ANQGSEA. The CDR3 loop reads CSVFKGADTQYF. CDR3 nucleotides: TGCAGCGTTTTTAAGGGGGCGGATACGCAGTATTTT.

This chain joins TRBV2 and TRBJ2-1; D may correspond to TRBD1 or TRBD2 (6 bases each). Germline V gives CDR1 SNHLY, CDR2 FYNNEI. This CDR3 comprises 16 residues. V dropped 7 bases and J dropped 3 bases, with 19 bases sitting between them. DNA for the CDR3: TGTGCCAGCACCAATCAGGGGACTTTGAACTACAATGAGCAGTTCTTC. Protein sequence: CASTNQGTLNYNEQFF.

The chain is built from TRBV5-1 and TRBJ1-1; D unclear. Trimming cost V 6 bases and J 3 bases, with 6 bases left between them. Germline CDR1 is SGHRS and CDR2 is YFSETQ. The CDR3 is 11 amino acids. CDR3: CASISYTEAFF. The CDR3, as DNA: TGCGCCAGCATTTCCTACACTGAAGCTTTCTTT.

This chain uses TRBV5-5 with TRBJ2-1; D unresolved. The CDR3 covers 15 residues. The germline CDR1 and CDR2 sequences are SGHKS and YYEKEE (reference sequence). V was pared by 4 bases and J by 0 bases, with 11 bases between. CDR3 sequence reads: CASSENSNSYNEQFF. The CDR3 DNA sequence: TGTGCCAGCAGCGAAAACAGCAACTCCTACAATGAGCAGTTCTTC.

The CDR3 loop reads CARSPPGWGVGLAGDGAGELFF. CDR3 coding DNA: TGTGCCAGAAGCCCCCCGGGGTGGGGTGTGGGACTAGCGGGAGACGGCGCCGGGGAGCTGTTTTTT. The rearrangement uses TRBV5-3 and TRBJ2-2, with TRBD2 matching 14 bases. TRBV5-3 has ORF status, its function being uncertain. V dropped 4 bases and J dropped 6; count of bases not matched to a gene: 23. CDR3 size: 22 residues.